This note documents a single TCR beta chain sequence. The antigen is unknown. Naivety among CD8 cells was defined by CD45RO negativity and positive CCR7 selection, thereby excluding terminally differentiated effector memory CD45RA+ cells. Healthy HIV-negative adults without recent acute infections or vaccinations served as donors. The data were taken from a study of shared clonotypes between healthy human individuals. At the level of the study: Three plates each covered CD4 naive and memory; CD8 naive two, CD8 memory one. Study results and limitations: For naive CD4 cells, around 5.1% of clonotypes were shared across a few donors.

The method was immunoSEQ multiplex PCR; TCRdb's version includes in-frame clones alone and lacks a portion of them. The data show some 740,000 clones, with over 90% seen just once and nearly 25% held by the top ten. The germline gives CDR1 SGDLS, CDR2 YYNGEE. The CDR3 loop spans 12 amino acids. The V and J ends lost 2 bases and 12 bases respectively, with 12 bases between them. Sample: naive CD8+ T cells sorted from blood. This receptor was obtained from a man aged 25 to 40 in good health. The chain recombines TRBV9 with TRBJ2-1, with unresolved D. The CDR3 loop reads CASSVSSAGQFF. CDR3 DNA sequence: TGTGCCAGCAGCGTGAGTAGTGCAGGGCAGTTCTTC.